The entry below gives a single T cell receptor (beta chain) sequence along with its context. Its target is unknown. This record belongs to a study of T cell responses to AZD1222 COVID-19 vaccine. Study-wide results and limits: Baseline serology detected seropositivity in only six or seven AZD1222 recipients.

V lost 5 bases, J lost 7 bases, and 10 bases stayed unmatched. In germline, CDR1 is SGDLS, CDR2 YYNGEE. This CDR3 is 16 amino acids long. TCRdb keeps only in-frame clones here, not all; method: immunoSEQ multiplex PCR. This sample has about 140,000 clones, with 85% to 90% found just once. The chain is built from TRBV9 and TRBJ1-6, with 9 bases that match TRBD1. The material sequenced was peripheral blood, taken 28 days after the second AZD1222 dose. The sequence was obtained from an adult who received the AZD1222 COVID-19 vaccine. The CDR3 coding sequence is TGTGCCAGCAGGAGGGGGACAGGGAGTGGGAATTCACCCCTCCACTTT. It yields the protein CASRRGTGSGNSPLHF.